There are a few counts of the clone carrying this TCR beta chain. Using a J-beta primer mix together with a sample-barcoded 5' primer, a second PCR was run for roughly 6 to 12 cycles. Every molecule of cDNA carried a tag from a template-switch adaptor with 12 random nucleotides. MiXCR was run by TCRdb on the 5' RACE reads, yielding one entry per CDR3 protein. In the table there are fewer than 1.5 million distinct CDR3 sequences, 42% of which are singletons. This sample was included in a study of blood T cells in healthy people across ages. Trimming shortened V by 2 bases and J by 7 bases, and 21 bases separated the two germline ends. The CDR3 runs 16 residues. The germline gives CDR1 SGHTA, CDR2 FQGNSA.

The TCR comes from a woman under 30 in good health. The sample consisted of blood. The genes are TRBV7-2 and TRBJ2-7, with a tentative D call TRBD1 (5 bases). The CDR3 DNA is TGTGCCAGCAGCTTATGGGGCCCACAGATGGGCAATGAGCAGTACTTC. It encodes CASSLWGPQMGNEQYF.